Presented here are 17 T cell receptor beta chains from one specimen sequenced in a study of T cell repertoires in cytomegalovirus infection. Which antigens these TCRs recognize remains unknown. TCRdb used MiXCR to reprocess the reads, holding one entry per CDR3 protein. Here the sample spans roughly 990,000 distinct CDR3 sequences, approximately 31% being singletons. The sequenced sample was cultured CD8+ T cells from PBMCs, obtained from culture after CMV antigen stimulation. These receptors were obtained from a human donor in good health (CMV status not recorded). Some clones in this sample may be carry-over from other donors' samples.

This sequence joins TRBV19 and TRBJ1-5; D possibly corresponds to TRBD1 (5 bases). Trimming took 6 bases from V and 3 from J, leaving 21 bases between them. The CDR3 totals 17 residues. The germline V gene has CDR1 LNHDA and CDR2 SQIVND (reference sequence). CDR3 sequence: CASSSPGGVSNNQPQHF. For the CDR3, the DNA is TGTGCCAGTAGCTCACCCGGGGGAGTGTCGAACAATCAGCCCCAGCATTTT.

This clonotype was seen only a few times. A much larger clone differs from this one at a single base, so this may be a read error. This chain uses TRBV6-1 with TRBJ1-1; a possible D gene is TRBD1 (5 bases). Per germline, CDR1 MNHNS and CDR2 SASEGT. V was shortened by 6 bases and J by 1 base, with 9 bases between the two germline ends. This CDR3 spans 13 amino acids. The CDR3 sequence is CASRGPGNTEAFF. CDR3 coding DNA: TGTGCCAGCAGGGGACCGGGGAACACTGAAGCTTTCTTT.

This rearrangement joins TRBV6-6 to TRBJ2-2; tentative D call: TRBD1 (5 bases). Per germline, CDR1 MNHNY and CDR2 SVGAGI (reference sequence). V lost 5 bases and J 2 bases, leaving 12 bases between the germline ends. The CDR3 spans 15 residues. The DNA of the CDR3 is TGTGCCAGCAGTCCCTGGACACCTAACACCGGGGAGCTGTTTTTT. Its protein product is CASSPWTPNTGELFF.

This clonotype came up a few times. The CDR3 spells CASSQDWSGNEQFF. CDR3 nucleotides: TGCGCCAGCAGCCAAGATTGGTCGGGGAATGAGCAGTTCTTC. V gene TRBV4-1 combines with J gene TRBJ2-1; weak D call: TRBD2 (5 bases). CDR3 length equals 14 residues. CDR1 MGHRA and CDR2 YSYEKL come from the germline V gene. Trimming shortened V by 0 bases and J by 7 bases, and 10 bases separated the two germline ends.

This rearrangement joins TRBV28 to TRBJ1-1; no reliable D call. Germline V gene lookup returns CDR1 MDHEN and CDR2 SYDVKM. This CDR3 comprises 13 residues. V lost 3 bases and J lost 7, with 12 bases in between. CDR3 loop: CASSLRRGGEAFF. The CDR3, as DNA: TGTGCCAGCAGTTTGAGACGGGGTGGTGAAGCTTTCTTT.

The rearrangement uses TRBV19 and TRBJ2-3, with TRBD2 matching over 7 bases. Germline V CDR1 and CDR2: LNHDA, SQIVND (reference sequence). The CDR3 runs 18 residues. V gave up 3 bases and J gave up 0 bases; unmatched junction bases: 12. CDR3 loop: CASSIDYKREGSTDTQYF. For the CDR3, the DNA is TGTGCCAGTAGTATTGACTACAAAAGGGAGGGTAGCACAGATACGCAGTATTTT.

The chain recombines TRBV27 with TRBJ2-3; no definite D call. V was trimmed by 2 bases and J by 4 bases, leaving 7 bases between them. The CDR3 has 13 amino acids. The germline V gene encodes CDR1 MNHEY and CDR2 SMNVEV (reference sequence). CDR3 sequence (DNA): TGTGCCAGCAGTTTAACAAGTGCAGATACGCAGTATTTT. This translates into CASSLTSADTQYF.

This clonotype was seen at least ten times. The genes are TRBV7-4 and TRBJ1-3; D gene ambiguous. The CDR3 is made up of 17 amino acids. Germline V gives CDR1 SGHVT, CDR2 SQSDAQ. Between the trimmed V and J ends, which lost 0 bases and 1 base, there was a span of 13 bases. The CDR3 here is CASSLADPSKSGNTIYF. The CDR3 DNA follows: TGTGCCAGCAGCTTAGCCGATCCCTCAAAATCTGGAAACACCATATATTTT.

V and J are TRBV23-1 and TRBJ2-7, with 7 bases that match TRBD2. TRBV23-1 is an open reading frame, and its role is uncertain. There are 16 residues in the CDR3. Trimming removed 4 bases from V and 0 bases from J; junction bases left unmatched: 9. The CDR3 bases are TGCGCCAGCAGTCGAGCGGGACGGATTAACTCCTACGAGCAGTACGTC. This translates into CASSRAGRINSYEQYV.

The chain links TRBV20-1 to TRBJ1-5, with 9 nucleotides matching TRBD1. From germline, CDR1 is DFQATT and CDR2 SNEGSKA (reference sequence). The CDR3 is 16 amino acids. J gave up 3 bases and V 5 bases, and 11 bases lay outside the gene matches. CDR3 residues: CSAETATGGNNQPQHF. CDR3 DNA: TGCAGTGCTGAAACAGCGACAGGGGGAAACAATCAGCCCCAGCATTTT.

V usage is TRBV18 and J usage is TRBJ2-1; 8 bases are shared with TRBD1. With 5 bases clipped from V and 4 bases from J, the junction kept 10 bases outside the gene matches. In germline, CDR1 is KGHSH, CDR2 LQKENI. This CDR3 region has 16 residues. Written as DNA, the CDR3 is TGTGCCAGCTCAGCGGACAGGGCCCATAGATACAATGAGCAGTTCTTC. Protein: CASSADRAHRYNEQFF.

This chain links TRBV7-6 with TRBJ2-4; a possible D gene is TRBD1 (6 bases). Trimming removed 4 bases from V and 2 bases from J, with 12 bases in between. This CDR3 has 15 amino acids. The germline V gene encodes CDR1 SGHVS and CDR2 FNYEAQ. The CDR3 sequence is CASSSNRAPKNIQYF. CDR3 DNA: TGTGCCAGCAGCTCGAACAGGGCCCCCAAAAACATTCAGTACTTC.

The V gene is TRBV7-9, the J gene TRBJ1-2; 7 bases agree with TRBD1. Losses at the gene ends were 3 bases for V and 3 bases for J; bases not matched to a gene: 7. The CDR3 length is 15 residues. Germline V gives CDR1 SEHNR, CDR2 FQNEAQ (reference sequence). This CDR3 is CASSFSGGRDYGYTF. In DNA, the CDR3 is TGTGCCAGCAGCTTTTCAGGGGGTCGGGACTATGGCTACACCTTC.

Only a few counts were recorded for this clonotype. The V and J genes are TRBV13 and TRBJ2-1, with a possible D match to TRBD1 (6 bases). The CDR3 spans 15 residues. CDR1 and CDR2 from the germline V gene are PRHDT and FYEKMQ (reference sequence). V lost 6 bases, J lost 0 bases, and 12 bases lay in between. The CDR3 here is CASSRTGNSYNEQFF. As DNA, the CDR3 is TGTGCCAGCAGTCGAACAGGGAACTCCTACAATGAGCAGTTCTTC.

This clonotype has just a few counts. CDR3 sequence: CASSASGGAPGNEQFF. CDR3 coding DNA: TGTGCCAGCAGTGCAAGCGGGGGGGCCCCGGGGAATGAGCAGTTCTTC. V is TRBV6-4 and J is TRBJ2-1; 10 bases are shared with TRBD2. After removal of 4 bases from V and 7 bases from J, the junction contained 10 bases not matched to a gene. The CDR3 loop spans 16 amino acids. Germline V gene sequence: CDR1 MRHNA, CDR2 SNTAGT.

CDR3 DNA: TGTGCCAGCAGCCAAGATGGGATCCCTAGCGCGACTTCGCAGTATTTT. Its translation: CASSQDGIPSATSQYF. The chain joins TRBV4-2 to TRBJ2-3, with D perhaps matching TRBD2 (6 bases). V lost 0 bases and J lost 10, with 20 bases in between. In germline, CDR1 is LGHNA, CDR2 YNFKEQ. This CDR3 has 16 amino acids.

At least ten counts were recorded for this clonotype. The rearrangement links TRBV7-6 to TRBJ2-1; D unresolved. The CDR3 spans 13 residues. Trimming took off 5 bases at V and 0 bases at J, with 5 bases between the two ends. Germline V gene lookup returns CDR1 SGHVS and CDR2 FNYEAQ. CDR3 residues: CASSPPSYNEQFF. CDR3 nucleotides: TGTGCCAGCAGCCCACCCTCCTACAATGAGCAGTTCTTC. The entire variable domain, with the rest obtained from reference TRBV7-6 and TRBJ2-1, is as follows: GAGVSQSPRYKVTKRGQDVALRCDPISGHVSLYWYRQALGQGPEFLTYFNYEAQQDKSGLPNDRFSAERPEGSISTLTIQRTEQRDSAMYRCASSPPSYNEQFFGPGTRLTVL.